These T cell receptor beta chains were read from a single sample in a study of Ad26.COV2.S vaccination and SARS-CoV-2 variants. Sequencing used immunoSEQ multiplex PCR; TCRdb keeps in-frame clones, though not all of them. The sample consists of some 460,000 clones, 80% to 90% of them appearing once. The specimen comprised peripheral blood, sampled in a trial of Ad26.COV2.S vaccine versus placebo. Receptor source: a person aged 18 to 65 who received the Ad26.COV2.S COVID-19 vaccine or a placebo. Each CDR3 is given with its conserved first and last residue. A D gene is named only where the DNA matches it firmly. Size is omitted from some rows. Given values are once, few, many or a class for expanded clones.

V gene: TRBV7-3; J gene: TRBJ2-7; clone size: -; D gene: -; CDR3 protein: CASSLFGGYEQYF; CDR3 DNA: TGTGCCAGCAGCTTATTCGGGGGTTACGAGCAGTACTTC
V gene: TRBV5-6; J gene: TRBJ1-2; clone size: -; D gene: TRBD1; CDR3 protein: CASSETGVYGYTF; CDR3 DNA: TGTGCCAGCAGCGAGACAGGGGTGTATGGCTACACCTTC
V gene: TRBV11-3; J gene: TRBJ2-7; clone size: -; D gene: -; CDR3 protein: CASSSREGDGEQYF; CDR3 DNA: TGTGCCAGCAGCTCCCGTGAGGGGGATGGAGAGCAGTACTTC
V gene: TRBV23-1; J gene: TRBJ2-7; clone size: -; D gene: TRBD1; CDR3 protein: CASSRPGQGLTYEQYF; CDR3 DNA: TGCGCCAGCAGTCGCCCGGGACAGGGCCTTACCTACGAGCAGTACTTC
V gene: TRBV7-9; J gene: TRBJ1-2; clone size: -; D gene: -; CDR3 protein: CASSLASSEYGYTF; CDR3 DNA: TGTGCCAGCAGCTTGGCCAGCTCAGAGTATGGCTACACCTTC
V gene: TRBV5-1; J gene: TRBJ2-1; clone size: once; D gene: TRBD2; CDR3 protein: CASSAGTSRNREQFF; CDR3 DNA: TGCGCCAGCAGTGCCGGGACTAGCAGAAACCGTGAGCAGTTCTTC
V gene: TRBV6-5; J gene: TRBJ1-1; clone size: -; D gene: -; CDR3 protein: CASQTDNEAFF; CDR3 DNA: TGTGCCAGCCAAACAGACAATGAAGCTTTCTTT
V gene: TRBV25-1; J gene: TRBJ1-1; clone size: -; D gene: TRBD1; CDR3 protein: CASRIGQGDTEAFF; CDR3 DNA: TGTGCCAGCAGGATCGGACAGGGCGACACTGAAGCTTTCTTT
V gene: TRBV10-3; J gene: TRBJ2-3; clone size: -; D gene: -; CDR3 protein: CAISEPREGSSDTQYF; CDR3 DNA: TGTGCCATCAGTGAGCCCCGGGAAGGGTCCTCGGATACGCAGTATTTT
V gene: TRBV7-3; J gene: TRBJ1-6; clone size: -; D gene: -; CDR3 protein: CASSFDGVNSPLHF; CDR3 DNA: TGTGCCAGCAGTTTTGATGGTGTTAATTCACCCCTCCACTTT
V gene: TRBV7-8; J gene: TRBJ1-2; clone size: -; D gene: -; CDR3 protein: CASSLVKGNGYTF; CDR3 DNA: TGTGCCAGCAGCTTAGTGAAGGGTAACGGCTACACCTTC
V gene: TRBV7-3; J gene: TRBJ2-7; clone size: -; D gene: -; CDR3 protein: CASSLVNSPHEQYF; CDR3 DNA: TGTGCCAGCAGCTTAGTTAATTCTCCCCACGAGCAGTACTTC
V gene: TRBV28; J gene: TRBJ1-2; clone size: -; D gene: -; CDR3 protein: CASTDARDGYTF; CDR3 DNA: TGTGCCAGCACCGACGCCAGGGATGGCTACACCTTC